These 10 T cell receptor beta chains were all obtained from the same sample, sequenced in a study of vaccination effects on CD4 cells after COVID-19. Assay used: immunoSEQ multiplex PCR; TCRdb lists only in-frame clones, some missing. Of 71,000 or so clones in the sample, approximately 70% were seen once. Pools of viral peptides were used by the ViraFEST assay to expand antigen-specific CD4+ T cells ahead of sequencing. Culturing for 10 to 11 days preceded CD4+ T cell isolation. The healthy vaccine recipients, who had no prior SARS-CoV-2 infection, showed negative nucleocapsid antibodies. These receptors have no identified antigens. Sequenced material: CD4+ T cells from PBMCs cultured with HCoV-OC43 spike peptides, taken before COVID-19 vaccination. Subset noted: HCoV-OC43 spike overlapping peptide pool stimulation. All receptors derive from a human donor who received a COVID-19 vaccine.

This clone has a handful of counts. The chain recombines TRBV6-2 or TRBV6-3 with TRBJ2-5; perhaps TRBD2 as D (6 bases). V was cut by 3 bases and J by 5 bases, with 16 bases left in between. The CDR3 runs 15 residues. CDR1 and CDR2 from the germline V gene are MNHEY and SVGEGT. The CDR3: CASSYRPSVWETQYF. The CDR3 region has the DNA TGTGCCAGCAGTTATAGGCCTAGCGTCTGGGAGACCCAGTACTTC.

This clone was counted only a few times. V usage is TRBV28 and J usage is TRBJ2-1; D is ambiguous. The CDR3 spans 14 residues. From germline, CDR1 is MDHEN and CDR2 SYDVKM. Between the trimmed V and J ends, which lost 3 bases and 5 bases, there was a span of 11 bases. Here the CDR3 reads CASSLGNRDNEQFF. The CDR3 nucleotides are TGTGCCAGCAGTTTGGGGAATAGGGACAATGAGCAGTTCTTC.

This chain joins TRBV5-6 and TRBJ2-3, with 11 bases that match TRBD2. V was clipped by 2 bases and J by 0 bases; unmatched bases: 8. Germline CDR1 is SGHDT and CDR2 is YYEEEE. CDR3 length: 18 residues. The CDR3 DNA reads as TGTGCCAGCAGCTTTAAACTAGCGGGGGCCTTAAGCACAGATACGCAGTATTTT. This codes for CASSFKLAGALSTDTQYF.

This clone was picked up a small number of times. J is TRBJ2-7 and V is TRBV11-2; 7 bases fit TRBD2. Germline assignment: CDR1 SGHAT and CDR2 FQNNGV. The CDR3 is made up of 17 amino acids. After removal of 2 bases from V and 2 bases from J, the junction contained 12 bases not matched to a gene. The CDR3 protein is CASSLLRGNYRTYEQYV. In nucleotides, the CDR3 is TGTGCCAGCAGCTTACTGCGGGGGAATTATAGGACCTACGAGCAGTACGTC.

V and J are TRBV9 and TRBJ1-1; no reliable D call. In germline, CDR1 is SGDLS, CDR2 YYNGEE. Between the trimmed V and J ends, which lost 0 bases and 0 bases, there was a span of 6 bases. The CDR3 consists of 14 residues. DNA of the CDR3: TGTGCCAGCAGCGTAGGGGATATGAACACTGAAGCTTTCTTT. Translated: CASSVGDMNTEAFF. Full variable domain (remainder filled in from reference TRBV9 and TRBJ1-1): DSGVTQTPKHLITATGQRVTLRCSPRSGDLSVYWYQQSLDQGLQFLIQYYNGEERAKGNILERFSAQQFPDLHSELNLSSLELGDSALYFCASSVGDMNTEAFFGQGTRLTVV.

The chain has TRBV6-5 and TRBJ1-1, with D unresolved. From germline, CDR1 is MNHEY and CDR2 SVGAGI. The CDR3 runs 15 residues. The germline V and J ends were trimmed by 7 bases and 0 bases, with 15 bases remaining between them. The CDR3 nucleotides are TGTGCCAGCATGTCTCAGTGGGGTATGAACACTGAAGCTTTCTTT. As protein: CASMSQWGMNTEAFF.

This clone was recorded only once. The chain couples TRBV5-1 to TRBJ1-4; 7 bases match TRBD1. CDR1 is SGHRS and CDR2 is YFSETQ in the germline V gene. The J segment lost 7 bases and the V segment lost 0 bases, leaving 6 bases of the junction unmatched. This CDR3 has 15 amino acids. CDR3 sequence: CASSLGSGTAEKLFF. The CDR3 DNA reads as TGCGCCAGCAGCTTGGGGAGTGGGACAGCTGAAAAACTGTTTTTT.

The CDR3 nucleotides read TGTGCCAACACAGGGTCTCCGGACGCTGGCTACACCTTC. The encoded protein is CANTGSPDAGYTF. The gene calls are TRBV19 and TRBJ1-2, with D maybe TRBD1 (6 bases). V was shortened by 10 bases and J by 7 bases, with 19 bases between the two germline ends. The CDR3 contains 13 residues. Germline loops: CDR1 LNHDA, CDR2 SQIVND (reference sequence).

The rearrangement joins TRBV27 to TRBJ1-2; 7 positions agree with TRBD1. CDR1 and CDR2 (germline): MNHEY, SMNVEV (reference sequence). Trimming took 4 bases from V and 3 from J; bases not matched to a gene: 17. The CDR3 length is 18 residues. CDR3 residues: CASSWFGSRDRPYYGYTF. DNA of the CDR3: TGTGCCAGCAGTTGGTTTGGATCCAGGGACAGACCCTACTATGGCTACACCTTC.

The chain uses TRBV27 and TRBJ1-4, with D perhaps matching TRBD1 (6 bases). Germline V lookup: CDR1 MNHEY, CDR2 SMNVEV (reference sequence). Between the trimmed V and J ends, which lost 6 bases and 4 bases, there was a span of 12 bases. The CDR3 is 14 amino acids. The CDR3 protein is CASSRWTDNEKLFF. The CDR3 DNA is TGTGCCAGCAGCAGGTGGACAGATAATGAAAAACTGTTTTTT.